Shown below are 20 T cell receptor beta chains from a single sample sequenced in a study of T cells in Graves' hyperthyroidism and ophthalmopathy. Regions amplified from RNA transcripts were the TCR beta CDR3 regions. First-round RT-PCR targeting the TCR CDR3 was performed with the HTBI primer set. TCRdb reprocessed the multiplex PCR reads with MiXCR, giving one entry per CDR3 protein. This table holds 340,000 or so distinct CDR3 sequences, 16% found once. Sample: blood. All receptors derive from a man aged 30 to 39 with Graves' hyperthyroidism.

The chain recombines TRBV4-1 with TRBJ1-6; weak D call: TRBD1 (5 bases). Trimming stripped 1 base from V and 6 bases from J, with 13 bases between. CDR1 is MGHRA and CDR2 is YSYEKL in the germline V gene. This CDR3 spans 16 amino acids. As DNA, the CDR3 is TGCGCCAGCAGCCAAGCGGCGGGGGGAAGTAATTCACCCCTCCACTTT. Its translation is CASSQAAGGSNSPLHF.

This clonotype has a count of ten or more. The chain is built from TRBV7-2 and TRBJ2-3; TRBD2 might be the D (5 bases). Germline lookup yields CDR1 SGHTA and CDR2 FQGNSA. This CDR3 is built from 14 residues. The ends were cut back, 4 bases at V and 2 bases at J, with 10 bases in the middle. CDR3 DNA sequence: TGTGCCAGCAGCTGGACGGAGGTCACAGATACGCAGTATTTT. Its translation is CASSWTEVTDTQYF.

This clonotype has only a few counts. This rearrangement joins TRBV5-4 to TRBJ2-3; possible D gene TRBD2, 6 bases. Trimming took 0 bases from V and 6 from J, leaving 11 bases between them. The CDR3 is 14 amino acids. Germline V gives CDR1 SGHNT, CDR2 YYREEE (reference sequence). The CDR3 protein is CASSLEAGLDTQYF. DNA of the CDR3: TGTGCCAGCAGCTTGGAGGCGGGACTCGATACGCAGTATTTT.

The CDR3 bases are TGCAGTGCTAACTACAGGGGGCGGATGGACGAGCAGTACTTC. It encodes CSANYRGRMDEQYF. The chain uses TRBV20-1 and TRBJ2-7; 9 positions agree with TRBD1. CDR3 length: 14 amino acids. The J segment lost 5 bases and the V segment lost 4 bases, leaving 9 bases of the junction unmatched. Germline V gene sequence: CDR1 DFQATT, CDR2 SNEGSKA (reference sequence).

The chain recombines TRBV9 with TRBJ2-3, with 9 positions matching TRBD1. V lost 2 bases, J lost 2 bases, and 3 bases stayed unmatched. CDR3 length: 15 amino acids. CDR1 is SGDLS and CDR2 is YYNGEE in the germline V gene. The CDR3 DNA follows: TGTGCCAGCAGCGTGGACAGGGGATTCACAGATACGCAGTATTTT. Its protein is CASSVDRGFTDTQYF.

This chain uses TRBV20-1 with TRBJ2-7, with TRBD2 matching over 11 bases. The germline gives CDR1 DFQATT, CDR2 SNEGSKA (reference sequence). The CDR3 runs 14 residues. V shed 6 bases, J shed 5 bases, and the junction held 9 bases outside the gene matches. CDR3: CSATHSGRGDEQYF. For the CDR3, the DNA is TGCAGTGCCACACATAGCGGGAGGGGAGACGAGCAGTACTTC.

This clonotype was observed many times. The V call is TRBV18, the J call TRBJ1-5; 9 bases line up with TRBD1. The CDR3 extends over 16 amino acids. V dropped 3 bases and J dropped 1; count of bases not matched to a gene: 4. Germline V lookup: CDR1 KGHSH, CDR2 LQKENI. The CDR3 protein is CASSPPGTGSNQPQHF. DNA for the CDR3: TGTGCCAGCTCACCGCCCGGGACAGGGAGCAATCAGCCCCAGCATTTT.

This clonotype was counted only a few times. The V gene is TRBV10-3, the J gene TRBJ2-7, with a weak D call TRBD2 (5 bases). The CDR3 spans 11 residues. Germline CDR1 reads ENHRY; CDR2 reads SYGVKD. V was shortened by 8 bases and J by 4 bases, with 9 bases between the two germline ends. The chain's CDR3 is CAIGETYEQYF. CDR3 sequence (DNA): TGTGCCATCGGGGAGACATACGAGCAGTACTTC.

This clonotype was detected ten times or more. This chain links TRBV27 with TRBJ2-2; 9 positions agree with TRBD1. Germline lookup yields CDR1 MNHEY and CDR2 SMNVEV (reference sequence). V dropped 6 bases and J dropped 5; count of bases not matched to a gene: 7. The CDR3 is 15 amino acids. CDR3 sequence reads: CASSNTGGYTGELFF. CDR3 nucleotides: TGTGCCAGCAGCAATACAGGGGGCTATACCGGGGAGCTGTTTTTT.

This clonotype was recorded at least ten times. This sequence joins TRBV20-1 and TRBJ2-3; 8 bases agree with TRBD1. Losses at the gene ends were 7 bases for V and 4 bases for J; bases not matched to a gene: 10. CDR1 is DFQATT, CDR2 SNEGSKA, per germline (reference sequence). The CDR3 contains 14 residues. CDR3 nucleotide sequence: TGCAGTGGCAGGGGGCAGGGGGGCGCAGATACGCAGTATTTT. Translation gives CSGRGQGGADTQYF.

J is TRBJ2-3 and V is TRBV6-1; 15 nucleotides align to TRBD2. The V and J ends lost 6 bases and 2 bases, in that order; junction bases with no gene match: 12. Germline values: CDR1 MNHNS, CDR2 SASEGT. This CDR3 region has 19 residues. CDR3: CASSGLAGGREKYTDTQYF. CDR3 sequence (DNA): TGTGCCAGCAGCGGACTAGCGGGAGGGCGCGAGAAATACACAGATACGCAGTATTTT.

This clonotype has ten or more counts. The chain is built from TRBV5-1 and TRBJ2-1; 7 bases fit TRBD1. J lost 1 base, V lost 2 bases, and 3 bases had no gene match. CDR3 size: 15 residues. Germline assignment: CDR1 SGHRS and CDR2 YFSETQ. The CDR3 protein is CASSFPGGSYNEQFF. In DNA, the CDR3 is TGCGCCAGCAGCTTCCCAGGGGGTTCCTACAATGAGCAGTTCTTC.

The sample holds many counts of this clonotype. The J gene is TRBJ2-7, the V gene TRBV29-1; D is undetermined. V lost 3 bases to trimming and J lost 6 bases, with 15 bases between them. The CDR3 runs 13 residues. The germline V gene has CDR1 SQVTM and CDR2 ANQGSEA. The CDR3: CSVDNTNSGEQYF. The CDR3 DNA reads TGCAGCGTTGATAACACAAACTCTGGCGAGCAGTACTTC.

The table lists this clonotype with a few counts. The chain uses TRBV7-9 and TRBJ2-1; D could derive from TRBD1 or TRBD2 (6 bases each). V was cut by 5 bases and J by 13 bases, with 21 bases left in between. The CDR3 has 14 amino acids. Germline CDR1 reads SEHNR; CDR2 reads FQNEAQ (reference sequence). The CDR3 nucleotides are TGTGCCAGCAGCCCTCCTAGGGGGGCACCCGTTCAGTTCTTC. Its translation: CASSPPRGAPVQFF.

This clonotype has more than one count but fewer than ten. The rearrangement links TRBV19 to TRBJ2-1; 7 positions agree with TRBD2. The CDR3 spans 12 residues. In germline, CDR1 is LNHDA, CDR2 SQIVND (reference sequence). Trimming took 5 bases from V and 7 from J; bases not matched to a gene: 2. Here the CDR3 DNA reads TGTGCCAGTAGTTCAGCGGGAAATGAGCAGTTCTTC. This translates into CASSSAGNEQFF.

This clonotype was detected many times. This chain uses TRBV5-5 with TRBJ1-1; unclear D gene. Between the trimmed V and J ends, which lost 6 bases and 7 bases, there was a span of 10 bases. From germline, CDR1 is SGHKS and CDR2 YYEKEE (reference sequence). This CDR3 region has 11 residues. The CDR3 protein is CASTPGNEAFF. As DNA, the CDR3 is TGTGCCAGCACCCCCGGGAATGAAGCTTTCTTT.

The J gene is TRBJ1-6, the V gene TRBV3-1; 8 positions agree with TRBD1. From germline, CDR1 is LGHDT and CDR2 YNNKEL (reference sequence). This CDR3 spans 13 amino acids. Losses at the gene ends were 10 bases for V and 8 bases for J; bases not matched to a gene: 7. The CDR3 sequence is CANLDRVHSPLHF. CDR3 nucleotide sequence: TGTGCCAACTTGGACAGGGTACATTCACCCCTCCACTTT.

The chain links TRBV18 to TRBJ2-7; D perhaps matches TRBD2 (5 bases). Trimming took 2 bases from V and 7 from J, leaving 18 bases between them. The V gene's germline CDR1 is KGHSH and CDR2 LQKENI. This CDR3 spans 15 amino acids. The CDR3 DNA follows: TGTGCCAGCTCACCAAGTGGGGTTTTTGGAGGTGAGCAGTACTTC. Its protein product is CASSPSGVFGGEQYF.

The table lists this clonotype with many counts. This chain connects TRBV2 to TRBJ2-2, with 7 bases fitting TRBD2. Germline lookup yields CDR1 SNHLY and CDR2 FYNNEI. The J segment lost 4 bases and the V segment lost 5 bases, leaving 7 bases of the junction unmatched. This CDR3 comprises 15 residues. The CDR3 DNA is TGTGCCAGCAGTTACGGGAGGACGGTCACCGGGGAGCTGTTTTTT. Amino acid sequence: CASSYGRTVTGELFF.

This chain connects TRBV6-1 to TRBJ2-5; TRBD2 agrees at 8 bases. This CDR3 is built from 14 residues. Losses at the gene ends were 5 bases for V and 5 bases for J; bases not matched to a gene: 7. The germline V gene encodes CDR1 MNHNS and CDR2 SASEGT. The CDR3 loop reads CASSRGGLTETQYF. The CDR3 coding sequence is TGTGCCAGCAGTCGCGGGGGGTTAACTGAGACCCAGTACTTC.